The TCR beta chain described here comes from a study of T cells after yellow fever vaccination. This clonotype has more than one count but fewer than ten. Its specificity is unknown. Study-level results: Booster sampling recovered most clones from primary vaccination (roughly 96% CD4, just over 85% CD8).

V was trimmed by 5 bases and J by 6 bases, leaving 11 bases between them. CDR1 is SSHAT, CDR2 FNYEAQ, per germline (reference sequence). The CDR3 consists of 13 residues. As TCR cDNA was made by 5'RACE template switching, a universal primer site and UMIs were added. Using its own MiXCR run on the 5' RACE reads, TCRdb lists one record per CDR3 protein. Seen here are some 340,000 distinct CDR3 sequences, over 3.5% observed once, and the top ten hold around 23%. The sequences come from PBMCs, collected 5 days after the yellow fever booster vaccination. The sequence came from a man aged 18 to 30 who received the YFV17D yellow fever vaccine. The chain recombines TRBV7-7 with TRBJ1-5, with no clear D. The CDR3 here is CASSIGPSQPQHF. DNA for the CDR3: TGTGCCAGCAGCATTGGGCCTTCTCAGCCCCAGCATTTT.